The source of this T cell receptor (beta chain) is a study of naive and memory T cell subsets. A UMI-containing oligonucleotide was joined by 3' ligation to the TCR cDNA template. This clonotype was counted many times. CDR1 and CDR2 from the germline V gene are SGHDN and FVKESK. J was trimmed by 5 bases and V by 3 bases; bases with no gene match: 5. The CDR3 sequence is 15 residues long. Four PCR rounds used nested alpha and beta constant region primers plus the SP2 primer. TCRdb re-called the 5' RACE reads through MiXCR, storing one row per CDR3 protein. The profile shows tens of thousands of distinct CDR3 sequences, about 4.4% of them singletons.

This TCR came from a female donor in good health. The rearrangement links TRBV14 to TRBJ1-5, with TRBD1 matching over 9 bases. CDR3: CASSQGGQGDQPQHF. For the CDR3, the DNA is TGTGCCAGCAGCCAGGGGGGACAGGGAGATCAGCCCCAGCATTTT. Looking up the rest from reference TRBV14 and TRBJ1-5 gives the full variable domain: EAGVTQFPSHSVIEKGQTVTLRCDPISGHDNLYWYRRVMGKEIKFLLHFVKESKQDESGMPNNRFLAERTGGTYSTLKVQPAELEDSGVYFCASSQGGQGDQPQHFGDGTRLSIL.